This TCR beta chain was identified during a study of T cells after yellow fever vaccination. Whole-study findings and limits: Some clonotypes were seen in both the CD4 and the CD8 compartments. These made up a small share and likely arose from convergent recombination.

Synthesis of TCR cDNA relied on 5'RACE template switching, which attached a universal primer site and UMIs. TCRdb used MiXCR to reprocess the 5' RACE reads, holding one entry per CDR3 protein. The data contain fewer than 400,000 distinct CDR3 sequences, around a tenth of them singletons. This clonotype occurred a few times. The antigen is undetermined. The germline V and J ends were trimmed by 0 bases and 0 bases, with 4 bases remaining between them. CDR1 is SGDLS and CDR2 is YYNGEE in the germline V gene. The CDR3 runs to 15 residues. Sequenced material: CD4+ T cells sorted from PBMCs, taken 45 days after the yellow fever booster vaccination. The chain couples TRBV9 to TRBJ1-6; no clear D gene. The sequence was obtained from a man aged 18-30 years who received the YFV17D yellow fever vaccine. This CDR3 reads CASSVELSYNSPLHF. For the CDR3, the DNA is TGTGCCAGCAGCGTAGAACTCTCCTATAATTCACCCCTCCACTTT.